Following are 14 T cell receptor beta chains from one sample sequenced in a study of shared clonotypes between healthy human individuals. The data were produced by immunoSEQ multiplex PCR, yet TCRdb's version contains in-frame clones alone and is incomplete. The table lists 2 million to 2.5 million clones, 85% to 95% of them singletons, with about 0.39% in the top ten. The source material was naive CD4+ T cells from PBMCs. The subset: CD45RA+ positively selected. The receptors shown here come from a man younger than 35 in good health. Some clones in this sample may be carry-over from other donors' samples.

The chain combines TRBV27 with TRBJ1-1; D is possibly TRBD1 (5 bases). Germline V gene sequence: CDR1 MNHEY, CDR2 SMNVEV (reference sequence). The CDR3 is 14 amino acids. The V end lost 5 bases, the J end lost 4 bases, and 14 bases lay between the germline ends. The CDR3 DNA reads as TGTGCCAGCAGTACCACAGGTAGATCCACTGAAGCTTTCTTT. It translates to CASSTTGRSTEAFF.

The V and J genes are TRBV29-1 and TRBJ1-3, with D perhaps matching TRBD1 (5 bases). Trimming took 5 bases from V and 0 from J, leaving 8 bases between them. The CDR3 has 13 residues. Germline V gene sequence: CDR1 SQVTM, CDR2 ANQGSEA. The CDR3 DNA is TGCAGCGTTATAGGGACCTCTGGAAACACCATATATTTT. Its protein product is CSVIGTSGNTIYF.

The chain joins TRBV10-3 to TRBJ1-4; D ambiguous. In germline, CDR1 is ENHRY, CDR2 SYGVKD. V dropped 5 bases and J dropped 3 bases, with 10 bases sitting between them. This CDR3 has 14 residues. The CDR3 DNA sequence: TGTGCCATCAGTCGACACGGATCTAATGAAAAACTGTTTTTT. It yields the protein CAISRHGSNEKLFF.

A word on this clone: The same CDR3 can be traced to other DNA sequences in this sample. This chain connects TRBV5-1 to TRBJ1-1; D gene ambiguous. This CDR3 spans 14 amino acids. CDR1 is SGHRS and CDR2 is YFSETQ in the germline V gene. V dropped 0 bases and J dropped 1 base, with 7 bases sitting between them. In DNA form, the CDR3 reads TGCGCCAGCAGCTTGGCGTCGGCGAACACTGAAGCTTTCTTT. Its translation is CASSLASANTEAFF.

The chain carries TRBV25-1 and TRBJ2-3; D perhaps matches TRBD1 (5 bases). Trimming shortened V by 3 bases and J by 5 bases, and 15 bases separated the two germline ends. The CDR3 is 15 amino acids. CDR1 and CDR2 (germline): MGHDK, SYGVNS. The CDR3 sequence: CASSDRASYGDTQYF. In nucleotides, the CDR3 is TGTGCCAGCAGTGACAGGGCGTCTTATGGAGATACGCAGTATTTT.

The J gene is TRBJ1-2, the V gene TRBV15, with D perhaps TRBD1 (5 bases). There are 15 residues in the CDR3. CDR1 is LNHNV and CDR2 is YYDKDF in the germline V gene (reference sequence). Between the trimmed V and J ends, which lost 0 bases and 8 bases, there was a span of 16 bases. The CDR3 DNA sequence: TGTGCCACCAGCAGAGATCTGGGGGATGGCGGGGGCTACACCTTC. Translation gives CATSRDLGDGGGYTF.

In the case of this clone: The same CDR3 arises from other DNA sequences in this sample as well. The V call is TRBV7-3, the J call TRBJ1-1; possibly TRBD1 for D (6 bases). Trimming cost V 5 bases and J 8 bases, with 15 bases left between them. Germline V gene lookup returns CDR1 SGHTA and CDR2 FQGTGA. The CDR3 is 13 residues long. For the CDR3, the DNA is TGTGCCAGCAGCCCACCAGACAGGCCCGAAGCTTTCTTT. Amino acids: CASSPPDRPEAFF.

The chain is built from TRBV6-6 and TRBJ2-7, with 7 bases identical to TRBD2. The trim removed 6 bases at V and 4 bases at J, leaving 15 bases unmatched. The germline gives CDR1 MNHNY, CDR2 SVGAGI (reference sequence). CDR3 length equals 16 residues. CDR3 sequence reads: CASSNGGGGGKYEQYF. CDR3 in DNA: TGTGCCAGCAGCAACGGTGGGGGGGGAGGGAAATACGAGCAGTACTTC.

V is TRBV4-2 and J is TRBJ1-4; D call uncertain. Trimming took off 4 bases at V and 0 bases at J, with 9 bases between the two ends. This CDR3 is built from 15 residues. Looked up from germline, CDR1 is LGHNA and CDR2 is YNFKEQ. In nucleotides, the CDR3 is TGTGCCAGCAGCCGCGAAGATGCAACTAATGAAAAACTGTTTTTT. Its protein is CASSREDATNEKLFF.

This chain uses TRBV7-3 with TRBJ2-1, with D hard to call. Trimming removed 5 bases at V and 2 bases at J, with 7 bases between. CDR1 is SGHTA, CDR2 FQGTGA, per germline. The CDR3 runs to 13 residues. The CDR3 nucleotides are TGTGCCAGCAGCCTGGATACCTACAATGAGCAGTTCTTC. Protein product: CASSLDTYNEQFF.

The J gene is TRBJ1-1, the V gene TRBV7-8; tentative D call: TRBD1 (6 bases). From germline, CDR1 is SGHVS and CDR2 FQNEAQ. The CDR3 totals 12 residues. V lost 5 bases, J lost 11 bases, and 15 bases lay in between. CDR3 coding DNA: TGTGCCAGCAGCCGACGGGACATTGGGGCTTTCTTT. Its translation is CASSRRDIGAFF.

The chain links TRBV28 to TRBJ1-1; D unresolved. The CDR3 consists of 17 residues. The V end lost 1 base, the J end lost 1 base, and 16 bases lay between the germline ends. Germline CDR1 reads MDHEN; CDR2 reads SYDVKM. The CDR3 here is CASSLFSGGTPNTEAFF. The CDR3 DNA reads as TGTGCCAGCAGTTTATTCTCAGGCGGCACCCCGAACACTGAAGCTTTCTTT.

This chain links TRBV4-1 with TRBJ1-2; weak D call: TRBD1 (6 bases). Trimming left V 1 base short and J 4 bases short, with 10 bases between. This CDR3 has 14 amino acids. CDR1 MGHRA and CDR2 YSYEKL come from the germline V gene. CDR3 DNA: TGCGCCAGCAGCCAAGCTCAGGGGCCCTATGGCTACACCTTC. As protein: CASSQAQGPYGYTF.

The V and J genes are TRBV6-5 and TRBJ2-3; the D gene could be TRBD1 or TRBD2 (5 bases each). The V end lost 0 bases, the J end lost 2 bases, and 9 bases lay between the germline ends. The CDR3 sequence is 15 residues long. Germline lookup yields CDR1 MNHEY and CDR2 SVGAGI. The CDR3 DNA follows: TGTGCCAGCAGTTACTCGGGACGAGACACAGATACGCAGTATTTT. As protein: CASSYSGRDTDTQYF.